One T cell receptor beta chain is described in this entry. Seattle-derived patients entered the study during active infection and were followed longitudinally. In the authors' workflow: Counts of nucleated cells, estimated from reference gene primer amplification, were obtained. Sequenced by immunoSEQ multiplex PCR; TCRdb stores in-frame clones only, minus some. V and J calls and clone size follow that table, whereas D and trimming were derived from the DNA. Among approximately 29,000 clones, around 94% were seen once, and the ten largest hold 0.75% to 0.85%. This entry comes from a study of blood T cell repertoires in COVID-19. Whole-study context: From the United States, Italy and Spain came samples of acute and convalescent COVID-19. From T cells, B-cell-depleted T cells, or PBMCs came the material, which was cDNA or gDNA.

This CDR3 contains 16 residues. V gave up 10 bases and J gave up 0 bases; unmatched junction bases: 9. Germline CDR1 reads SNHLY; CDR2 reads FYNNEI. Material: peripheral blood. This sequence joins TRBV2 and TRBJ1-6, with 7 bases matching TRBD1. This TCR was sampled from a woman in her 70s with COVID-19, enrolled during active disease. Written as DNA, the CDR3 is TGTGCCACCAGACAGGGCTCGGGCTCCTATAATTCACCCCTCCACTTT. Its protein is CATRQGSGSYNSPLHF.